The 25 T cell receptor beta chains given below trace back to one sample, sequenced in a study of T-cell memory formation after mild COVID-19. Each CDR3 protein is one row after TCRdb ran MiXCR on the 5' RACE reads. This table has about 350,000 distinct CDR3 sequences, roughly an eighth appearing once. Sequences were obtained from PBMCs or a T cell subset sorted from them (not recorded which). These receptors all stem from a man aged 18 to 30 who had mild COVID-19 (a few samples of this study predate the infection). Cell type and time point are not known.

A few counts support this clonotype. The V gene is TRBV4-3, the J gene TRBJ2-2, with 9 bases that match TRBD1. The ends lost 7 bases at V and 3 bases at J; junction bases unmatched: 3. Germline lookup yields CDR1 LGHNA and CDR2 YSLEER. The CDR3 has 14 amino acids. CDR3 in DNA: TGCGCCAGCAACAGGGGGCAGGACACCGGGGAGCTGTTTTTT. Translated: CASNRGQDTGELFF.

This clonotype came up a few times. The chain uses TRBV6-5 and TRBJ1-5; no clear D. This CDR3 region has 16 residues. Germline values: CDR1 MNHEY, CDR2 SVGAGI. V gave up 4 bases and J gave up 3 bases, with 16 bases separating them. CDR3 coding DNA: TGTGCCAGCAGTTCATCGATCGGACGGGACAATCAGCCCCAGCATTTT. As protein: CASSSSIGRDNQPQHF.

The CDR3 sequence: CASRDGQRPQYQETQYF. The CDR3 DNA reads TGTGCCAGCAGGGACGGCCAGCGGCCCCAGTACCAAGAGACCCAGTACTTC. The gene calls are TRBV12-3 or TRBV12-4 and TRBJ2-5; possible D gene TRBD2, 5 bases. The V end was cut by 6 bases, the J end by 0 bases, with 20 bases between. The CDR3 is 17 amino acids.

This clonotype was seen many times. V usage is TRBV5-7 and J usage is TRBJ1-6; D perhaps matches TRBD1 (6 bases). TRBV5-7 is an ORF, and what it does is uncertain. The CDR3 length is 14 residues. V gave up 4 bases and J gave up 5 bases, with 10 bases separating them. The CDR3 spells CASSLDRNNSPLHF. The CDR3 nucleotides read TGTGCCAGCAGCCTCGACAGGAATAATTCACCCCTCCACTTT.

This chain connects TRBV14 to TRBJ1-4; D unclear. Trimming cost V 1 base and J 7 bases, with 10 bases left between them. Germline CDR1 is SGHDN and CDR2 is FVKESK. The CDR3 runs to 14 residues. The CDR3: CASSQGTEREKLFF. The CDR3 DNA sequence: TGTGCCAGCAGCCAAGGTACAGAACGTGAAAAACTGTTTTTT.

This clonotype was observed a handful of times. This rearrangement joins TRBV5-1 to TRBJ2-5; D is perhaps TRBD1 (7 bases). The CDR3 spans 15 residues. Germline V gene lookup returns CDR1 SGHRS and CDR2 YFSETQ. V lost 0 bases to trimming and J lost 4 bases, with 13 bases between them. The CDR3 is CASSLGRGQTETQYF. CDR3 DNA: TGCGCCAGCAGCTTGGGGAGGGGACAGACAGAGACCCAGTACTTC.

In this sample, this clonotype turned up many times. The chain is built from TRBV4-2 and TRBJ2-5, with unresolved D. Germline V gene data show CDR1 as LGHNA and CDR2 as YNFKEQ. Trimming took 0 bases from V and 5 from J, leaving 10 bases between them. The CDR3 spans 14 residues. CDR3 nucleotides: TGTGCCAGCAGCCAAGATGGGCGTCCTGAGACCCAGTACTTC. It translates to CASSQDGRPETQYF.

The V gene is TRBV29-1, the J gene TRBJ1-6; TRBD1 might be the D (5 bases). The germline V gene has CDR1 SQVTM and CDR2 ANQGSEA. V was shortened by 6 bases and J by 2 bases, with 11 bases between the two germline ends. There are 14 residues in the CDR3. CDR3 in amino acids: CSVQEGPYNSPLHF. In DNA form, the CDR3 reads TGCAGCGTCCAGGAGGGACCCTATAATTCACCCCTCCACTTT.

This clonotype was picked up many times. The V and J genes are TRBV29-1 and TRBJ2-5; 9 nucleotides align to TRBD1. The CDR3 runs 13 residues. Germline V gives CDR1 SQVTM, CDR2 ANQGSEA. V gave up 6 bases and J gave up 5 bases; unmatched junction bases: 7. CDR3 sequence reads: CSVGQGTLETQYF. The CDR3 DNA reads as TGCAGCGTAGGACAGGGGACCCTGGAGACCCAGTACTTC.

This clonotype was counted between two and nine times. The V call is TRBV5-1, the J call TRBJ2-3; D is possibly TRBD2 (5 bases). Looked up from germline, CDR1 is SGHRS and CDR2 is YFSETQ. V was pared by 4 bases and J by 3 bases, with 15 bases between. The CDR3 length is 15 residues. CDR3: CASSPSTRETDTQYF. CDR3 bases: TGCGCCAGCAGCCCCTCGACGAGGGAGACAGATACGCAGTATTTT.

The V call is TRBV15, the J call TRBJ2-3; 8 bases map to TRBD2. Germline V CDR1 and CDR2: LNHNV, YYDKDF (reference sequence). The CDR3 covers 15 residues. The V gene end was trimmed by 5 bases and the J gene end by 4 bases; junction bases not matched to a gene: 8. CDR3 nucleotide sequence: TGTGCCACCAGCCGCACCGGGGGGGCGGCAGATACGCAGTATTTT. As protein: CATSRTGGAADTQYF.

In nucleotides, the CDR3 is TGTGCCAGCTCGGACATCCCCACCGGGGAGCTGTTTTTT. This codes for CASSDIPTGELFF. This chain joins TRBV7-2 and TRBJ2-2; D is perhaps TRBD1 (5 bases). V lost 8 bases and J lost 4, with 11 bases in between. The CDR3 runs to 13 residues. From germline, CDR1 is SGHTA and CDR2 FQGNSA.

This clonotype was observed a handful of times. The rearrangement links TRBV15 to TRBJ2-7; D not certain. Germline V gives CDR1 LNHNV, CDR2 YYDKDF (reference sequence). Trimming shortened V by 0 bases and J by 3 bases, and 6 bases separated the two germline ends. This CDR3 has 13 amino acids. The CDR3, as DNA: TGTGCCACCAGCAGAGAGGCTTACTACGAGCAGTACGTC. Its protein product is CATSREAYYEQYV.

This sequence joins TRBV4-2 and TRBJ2-3; 7 bases agree with TRBD2. Looked up from germline, CDR1 is LGHNA and CDR2 is YNFKEQ. This CDR3 has 16 residues. V lost 4 bases and J lost 2; bases outside the gene matches: 9. The CDR3 DNA reads as TGTGCCAGCAGCCGAACTGGTGCGGGGGACACAGATACGCAGTATTTT. Protein sequence: CASSRTGAGDTDTQYF.

This clonotype was counted between two and nine times. V gene TRBV20-1 combines with J gene TRBJ2-7; D not resolved. CDR3 length equals 13 residues. The V and J ends lost 0 bases and 5 bases respectively, with 11 bases between them. Germline V gene sequence: CDR1 DFQATT, CDR2 SNEGSKA (reference sequence). CDR3 protein: CSARDKGGNEQYV. The CDR3 coding sequence is TGCAGTGCTAGAGATAAGGGCGGCAACGAGCAGTACGTC.

This chain connects TRBV4-1 to TRBJ2-7; 10 positions match TRBD1. The germline CDR1 and CDR2 sequences are MGHRA and YSYEKL. The CDR3 runs to 14 residues. With 3 bases clipped from V and 6 bases from J, the junction kept 5 bases outside the gene matches. The CDR3: CASSHLTGGGEQYF. As DNA, the CDR3 is TGCGCCAGCAGCCACCTGACAGGGGGCGGCGAGCAGTACTTC.

This clonotype was counted between two and nine times. The chain carries TRBV4-3 and TRBJ2-5; D is ambiguous. V lost 5 bases and J lost 5, with 12 bases in between. The CDR3 extends over 13 amino acids. Germline values: CDR1 LGHNA, CDR2 YSLEER. CDR3 region: CASSNHFEETQYF. The CDR3 region has the DNA TGCGCCAGCAGCAACCACTTTGAGGAGACCCAGTACTTC.

The rearrangement joins TRBV10-3 to TRBJ2-5; perhaps D is TRBD1 or TRBD2 (6 bases each). The ends were cut back, 7 bases at V and 5 bases at J, with 11 bases in the middle. CDR3 length: 12 residues. Germline CDR1 is ENHRY and CDR2 is SYGVKD. CDR3 sequence: CAITGEDETQYF. CDR3 bases: TGTGCCATCACAGGGGAGGACGAGACCCAGTACTTC.

By its share, this clonotype is medium-sized. The V call is TRBV7-9, the J call TRBJ2-4; D call uncertain. The germline V gene has CDR1 SEHNR and CDR2 FQNEAQ (reference sequence). The CDR3 contains 16 residues. V lost 7 bases and J 0 bases, leaving 16 bases between the germline ends. CDR3 in amino acids: CASTPPEELAKNIQYF. The CDR3 DNA follows: TGTGCCAGCACCCCTCCAGAGGAACTAGCCAAAAACATTCAGTACTTC.

This clonotype was observed a few times. The chain joins TRBV6-5 to TRBJ2-7; D remains ambiguous. The CDR3 is 14 amino acids. V dropped 0 bases and J dropped 3 bases, with 9 bases sitting between them. CDR1 is MNHEY and CDR2 is SVGAGI in the germline V gene. The CDR3 spells CASSYSKPYYEQYF. The CDR3 DNA is TGTGCCAGCAGTTACTCGAAGCCCTACTACGAGCAGTACTTC.

Comment on this clonotype: Germline and junction disagree at one end, which may indicate a read error. The gene calls are TRBV29-1 and TRBJ2-4, with TRBD1 as a possible D gene (6 bases). CDR3 length: 14 amino acids. Per germline, CDR1 SQVTM and CDR2 ANQGSEA. The CDR3 reads CSVEGQLAKNIQYF. CDR3 DNA sequence: TGCAGCGTGGAAGGACAGTTAGCCAAAAACATTCAGTACTTC.

This clonotype was observed a handful of times. V is TRBV15 and J is TRBJ2-5; 7 nucleotides match TRBD1. J was trimmed by 5 bases and V by 9 bases; bases with no gene match: 6. Germline V gives CDR1 LNHNV, CDR2 YYDKDF (reference sequence). CDR3 length: 12 residues. CDR3 coding DNA: TGTGCCACTGCCCAGGGGGAGGAGACCCAGTACTTC. This translates into CATAQGEETQYF.

There are many counts of this clonotype. The rearrangement joins TRBV7-3 to TRBJ2-1; the match to TRBD2 covers 8 bases. There are 16 residues in the CDR3. The V gene end was trimmed by 0 bases and the J gene end by 5 bases; junction bases not matched to a gene: 6. From germline, CDR1 is SGHTA and CDR2 FQGTGA. The CDR3 nucleotides are TGTGCCAGCAGCTTAACGGGCCGGGGGGGCCACAATGAGCAGTTCTTC. This encodes CASSLTGRGGHNEQFF.

This clonotype was observed a few times. The J gene is TRBJ1-4, the V gene TRBV2, with D perhaps TRBD1 (5 bases). This CDR3 is built from 17 residues. Germline V CDR1 and CDR2: SNHLY, FYNNEI. Trimming took off 6 bases at V and 2 bases at J, with 19 bases between the two ends. This CDR3 is CASRTTGVGITNEKLFF. The CDR3, as DNA: TGTGCCAGCAGAACAACAGGAGTTGGGATCACTAATGAAAAACTGTTTTTT.

This clonotype was detected only a few times. The J gene is TRBJ2-1, the V gene TRBV20-1; D is perhaps TRBD1 (5 bases). Trimming left V 3 bases short and J 4 bases short, with 13 bases between. This CDR3 has 14 residues. Germline values: CDR1 DFQATT, CDR2 SNEGSKA (reference sequence). CDR3 nucleotide sequence: TGCAGTGCTAGGGGGCAGCGCCGTTACAATGAGCAGTTCTTC. It is translated as CSARGQRRYNEQFF.